This T cell receptor (beta chain) comes out of a study of CD8+ T cells in alopecia areata. RNA was isolated and reverse transcribed to cDNA, the sequencing template. Produced via immunoSEQ multiplex PCR; TCRdb's table is partial and in-frame only. In the table there are approximately 99,000 clones, under 60% of which are singletons. Trimming shortened V by 4 bases and J by 8 bases, and 27 bases separated the two germline ends. CDR3 size: 18 residues. Study observations and caveats: Researchers report lesional scalp, most notably alopecia totalis/universalis, outstripped normal scalp in clonality.

In this sample, this clone turned up once. Its target is not known. The sequenced material came from NKG2D-low CD8+ T cells sorted from blood. This chain links TRBV23-1 with TRBJ2-1; D may be TRBD2 (7 bases). TRBV23-1 is marked as an open reading frame, function uncertain. The receptor was isolated from a human donor with alopecia areata. The CDR3 DNA is TGCGCCAGCAGTCCCCCATTTTGGGGGCGGGAGAGACCTGATGAGCAGTTCTTC. Translation: CASSPPFWGRERPDEQFF.